These 26 T cell receptor beta chains originate from one sample sequenced in a study of cytomegalovirus exposure and HLA in healthy donors. PCR amplification relied on 60 Vbeta primers (plus 13 Jbeta primers). Profiled with immunoSEQ multiplex PCR; TCRdb holds only in-frame clones, not every one. The sample holds some 170,000 clones, less than 85% seen once. The specimen sequenced was PBMCs. The receptors were sampled from a man aged 60-69 years in good health and CMV-seronegative.

The rearrangement uses TRBV28 and TRBJ2-3; 11 bases fit TRBD2. This CDR3 region has 16 residues. V trimming: 5 bases; J trimming: 2 bases; junction bases outside the gene matches: 6. CDR1 is MDHEN and CDR2 is SYDVKM in the germline V gene. CDR3 sequence: CASSPQTSGTTDTQYF. The CDR3 DNA is TGTGCCAGCAGTCCCCAGACTAGCGGGACCACAGATACGCAGTATTTT.

V gene TRBV6-1 combines with J gene TRBJ2-3, with 10 bases fitting TRBD2. The junction had 7 bases not matched to a gene; V was cut back by 10 bases and J by 6 bases. Germline V gene lookup returns CDR1 MNHNS and CDR2 SASEGT. The CDR3 consists of 13 residues. This CDR3 is CATVSGGSDTQYF. The CDR3 DNA sequence: TGTGCCACGGTTAGCGGGGGGTCCGATACGCAGTATTTT.

The chain uses TRBV15 and TRBJ1-1; possible D gene TRBD1, 5 bases. This CDR3 has 15 residues. Trimming left V 0 bases short and J 3 bases short, with 11 bases between. Germline V CDR1 and CDR2: LNHNV, YYDKDF (reference sequence). CDR3 nucleotide sequence: TGTGCCACCAGCAGAGACAGGGTCGTGGACACTGAAGCTTTCTTT. Translation: CATSRDRVVDTEAFF. Drawing the rest from reference TRBV15 and TRBJ1-1, the complete variable domain is DAMVIQNPRYQVTQFGKPVTLSCSQTLNHNVMYWYQQKSSQAPKLLFHYYDKDFNNEADTPDNFQSRRPNTSFCFLDIRSPGLGDTAMYLCATSRDRVVDTEAFFGQGTRLTVV.

The rearrangement uses TRBV14 and TRBJ1-2; D unclear. The CDR3 runs 13 residues. The V end was cut by 5 bases, the J end by 2 bases, with 9 bases between. Germline V gene sequence: CDR1 SGHDN, CDR2 FVKESK. CDR3 protein: CASSIVANYGYTF. CDR3 in DNA: TGTGCCAGCAGCATTGTAGCCAACTATGGCTACACCTTC.

This clone was recorded once. V gene TRBV5-8 combines with J gene TRBJ1-5; the D is unclear. Trimming stripped 5 bases from V and 0 bases from J, with 12 bases between. Germline values: CDR1 SGHTS, CDR2 YDEGEE. The CDR3 is made up of 15 amino acids. The CDR3 region is CASRYMRHSNQPQHF. The CDR3 DNA reads TGTGCCAGCAGGTACATGCGGCATAGCAATCAGCCCCAGCATTTT.

The chain links TRBV7-9 to TRBJ2-4, with TRBD1 matching over 7 bases. Trimming removed 0 bases from V and 9 bases from J; junction bases left unmatched: 5. CDR1 is SEHNR, CDR2 FQNEAQ, per germline (reference sequence). The CDR3 is 14 amino acids. The CDR3 DNA reads TGTGCCAGCAGCTTAGCTCAGGGGGTTAGCATTCAGTACTTC. It specifies CASSLAQGVSIQYF.

The V call is TRBV5-6, the J call TRBJ1-1; tentatively, D is TRBD1 (6 bases). The CDR3 length is 17 residues. Germline V CDR1 and CDR2: SGHDT, YYEEEE. V lost 4 bases and J lost 0, with 19 bases in between. The CDR3 protein is CASSAGQFIGVNTEAFF. In DNA form, the CDR3 reads TGTGCCAGCAGCGCCGGACAGTTTATAGGTGTGAACACTGAAGCTTTCTTT.

This clone appeared once. The chain employs TRBV11-1 and TRBJ2-1, with D possibly TRBD2 on 7 matching bases. With 1 base removed from V and 1 base from J, the gap between germline ends came to 8 bases. Germline CDR1 SGHAT, CDR2 FQDESV (reference sequence). This CDR3 spans 15 amino acids. CDR3 DNA sequence: TGTGCCAGCAGCTTAGAGGGGGGGTCCTACAATGAGCAGTTCTTC. Protein product: CASSLEGGSYNEQFF.

J is TRBJ2-7 and V is TRBV5-5, with a weak D call TRBD1 (6 bases). This CDR3 spans 16 amino acids. The germline gives CDR1 SGHKS, CDR2 YYEKEE (reference sequence). The V end was cut by 4 bases, the J end by 3 bases, with 20 bases between. Written as DNA, the CDR3 is TGTGCCAGCAGCCACCACCCCGGGACAACGAACTACGAGCAGTACTTC. Residues: CASSHHPGTTNYEQYF.

The chain couples TRBV10-1 to TRBJ2-1; 11 positions agree with TRBD1. The CDR3 is 17 residues long. V was clipped by 2 bases and J by 6 bases; unmatched bases: 9. The germline gives CDR1 WNHNN, CDR2 SYGVQD (reference sequence). CDR3 coding DNA: TGCGCCAGCAGTGAGGGGACAGGGGGAGTACGAGGCAATGAGCAGTTCTTC. Translation: CASSEGTGGVRGNEQFF.

The sample holds a few counts of this clone. V is TRBV7-2 and J is TRBJ2-2, with TRBD2 identical over 8 bases. V was pared by 2 bases and J by 6 bases, with 5 bases of the junction left unmatched. CDR1 is SGHTA and CDR2 is FQGNSA in the germline V gene. This CDR3 is built from 15 residues. The CDR3: CASSLQRGPPGELFF. The CDR3 coding sequence is TGTGCCAGCAGCTTACAGCGGGGGCCCCCCGGGGAGCTGTTTTTT.

Note on this clone: The junction departs from the called germline gene at one end, perhaps through a read error. The chain carries TRBV7-9 and TRBJ1-2, with TRBD1 identical over 9 bases. Germline values: CDR1 SEHNR, CDR2 FQNEAQ (reference sequence). There are 14 residues in the CDR3. The CDR3 DNA reads as TGTTCCAGCAGCCCAACAGGGGGCAACTATGGCTACACCTTC. This codes for CSSSPTGGNYGYTF.

The rearrangement links TRBV29-1 to TRBJ2-7, with 8 bases identical to TRBD2. V dropped 4 bases and J dropped 3; count of bases not matched to a gene: 8. Germline-derived CDR1 and CDR2 are SQVTM and ANQGSEA. The CDR3 runs to 14 residues. The CDR3 nucleotides are TGCAGCGTTGCGGGGGGGTTGGGCCTCTACGAGCAGTACTTC. Protein sequence: CSVAGGLGLYEQYF.

The V gene is TRBV4-1, the J gene TRBJ2-7, with D unclear. This CDR3 spans 14 amino acids. V was pared by 1 base and J by 0 bases, with 7 bases between. Germline V gene lookup returns CDR1 MGHRA and CDR2 YSYEKL. This CDR3 is CASSQGAHSYEQYF. The CDR3, as DNA: TGCGCCAGCAGCCAAGGTGCGCACTCCTACGAGCAGTACTTC.

This chain joins TRBV6-5 and TRBJ2-7; 9 positions match TRBD1. CDR1 MNHEY and CDR2 SVGAGI come from the germline V gene. CDR3 length: 14 residues. Trimming cost V 5 bases and J 2 bases; bases outside gene matches: 4. CDR3 sequence: CASSPTGGAYEQYF. As DNA, the CDR3 is TGTGCCAGCAGTCCGACAGGGGGGGCCTACGAGCAGTACTTC.

The table lists this clone with a count of one. The chain uses TRBV5-5 and TRBJ1-2; TRBD1 aligns across 8 bases. The trim removed 0 bases at V and 10 bases at J, leaving 11 bases unmatched. This CDR3 is built from 15 residues. The germline gives CDR1 SGHKS, CDR2 YYEKEE (reference sequence). The CDR3, as DNA: TGTGCCAGCAGCTTGGTTGGCCCGACAGGGGTTGTCTACACCTTC. Its translation is CASSLVGPTGVVYTF. The variable domain in full, completed from reference TRBV5-5 and TRBJ1-2, reads DAGVTQSPTHLIKTRGQQVTLRCSPISGHKSVSWYQQVLGQGPQFIFQYYEKEERGRGNFPDRFSARQFPNYSSELNVNALLLGDSALYLCASSLVGPTGVVYTFGSGTRLTVV.

V gene TRBV30 combines with J gene TRBJ2-2; TRBD1 might be the D (6 bases). Trimming left V 3 bases short and J 3 bases short, with 14 bases between. CDR1 GTSNPN and CDR2 SVGIG come from the germline V gene (reference sequence). There are 15 residues in the CDR3. The CDR3 region has the DNA TGTGCCTGGAGAGCCCTGAACAGGGACACCGGGGAGCTGTTTTTT. Amino acid sequence: CAWRALNRDTGELFF.

The gene calls are TRBV2 and TRBJ2-2; 7 positions agree with TRBD2. Germline assignment: CDR1 SNHLY and CDR2 FYNNEI. The CDR3 has 13 residues. Trimming cost V 8 bases and J 0 bases; bases outside gene matches: 0. The CDR3 loop reads CASGLANTGELFF. The CDR3 nucleotides are TGTGCCAGCGGACTAGCGAACACCGGGGAGCTGTTTTTT.

The rearrangement links TRBV9 to TRBJ1-5; TRBD1 matches at 9 bases. This CDR3 has 15 residues. Trimming took 3 bases from V and 5 from J; bases not matched to a gene: 6. In germline, CDR1 is SGDLS, CDR2 YYNGEE. CDR3 sequence (DNA): TGTGCCAGCAGCGAAACAGACAGGGGGTATCAGCCCCAGCATTTT. It yields the protein CASSETDRGYQPQHF.

The chain links TRBV18 to TRBJ2-1, with TRBD2 identical over 11 bases. Trimming took 0 bases from V and 6 from J; bases not matched to a gene: 1. Germline values: CDR1 KGHSH, CDR2 LQKENI. The CDR3 loop spans 15 amino acids. The chain's CDR3 is CASSPPSGRANEQFF. CDR3 nucleotide sequence: TGTGCCAGCTCACCACCTAGCGGGAGGGCCAATGAGCAGTTCTTC.

The V call is TRBV14, the J call TRBJ1-1, with a tentative D call TRBD1 (5 bases). Trimming removed 1 base from V and 3 bases from J, with 9 bases in between. The V gene's germline CDR1 is SGHDN and CDR2 FVKESK. This CDR3 comprises 14 residues. The CDR3 nucleotides read TGTGCCAGCAGCCAAGCATGGGGGGACACTGAAGCTTTCTTT. Translating gives CASSQAWGDTEAFF.

This clone was picked up one time. The chain carries TRBV28 and TRBJ2-3; 10 bases agree with TRBD1. Trimming at V came to 7 bases and at J to 3 bases, leaving 4 bases not matched to a gene. Germline CDR1 and CDR2: MDHEN and SYDVKM. This CDR3 contains 14 residues. This chain's CDR3 is CASTLGQGTDTQYF. The CDR3, as DNA: TGTGCCAGCACTCTGGGACAGGGGACAGATACGCAGTATTTT.

V and J are TRBV9 and TRBJ1-1, with D possibly matching TRBD1 (5 bases). Trimming removed 2 bases from V and 0 bases from J, with 8 bases in between. CDR1 and CDR2 from the germline V gene are SGDLS and YYNGEE. CDR3 size: 14 residues. CDR3: CASSVRVVNTEAFF. The CDR3 DNA is TGTGCCAGCAGCGTCAGGGTAGTGAACACTGAAGCTTTCTTT. Supplemented by reference TRBV9 and TRBJ1-1, the full variable domain reads DSGVTQTPKHLITATGQRVTLRCSPRSGDLSVYWYQQSLDQGLQFLIQYYNGEERAKGNILERFSAQQFPDLHSELNLSSLELGDSALYFCASSVRVVNTEAFFGQGTRLTVV.

The chain links TRBV12-2 to TRBJ2-5; the DNA was not compared with TRBD1, the D call given in the table. TRBV12-2 is marked as a pseudogene. The CDR3 covers 17 residues. CDR3 DNA sequence: TGTGCAAGTCGCTTAGCGTGGCGGCAGGGGGAAAGGGAGACCCAGTACTTC. Translation: CASRLAWRQGERETQYF.

The rearrangement uses TRBV6-6 and TRBJ2-3; 8 bases are shared with TRBD2. Germline V gene lookup returns CDR1 MNHNY and CDR2 SVGAGI (reference sequence). This CDR3 region has 16 residues. Unmatched junction bases numbered 9, after V lost 0 bases and J lost 7 bases. The CDR3 here is CASSYSKGIAGYTQYF. Here the CDR3 DNA reads TGTGCCAGCAGTTACTCGAAGGGGATAGCGGGATATACGCAGTATTTT.

V and J are TRBV5-1 and TRBJ2-5, with D unresolved. The end of the DNA aligns better with TRBJ2-7, so the J call may be wrong. The germline V gene has CDR1 SGHRS and CDR2 YFSETQ. The CDR3 is 16 amino acids. The CDR3 protein is CASSLFSPATSYEQYF. CDR3 coding DNA: TGCGCCAGCAGCTTGTTTAGTCCCGCTACCTCCTACGAGCAGTACTTC.